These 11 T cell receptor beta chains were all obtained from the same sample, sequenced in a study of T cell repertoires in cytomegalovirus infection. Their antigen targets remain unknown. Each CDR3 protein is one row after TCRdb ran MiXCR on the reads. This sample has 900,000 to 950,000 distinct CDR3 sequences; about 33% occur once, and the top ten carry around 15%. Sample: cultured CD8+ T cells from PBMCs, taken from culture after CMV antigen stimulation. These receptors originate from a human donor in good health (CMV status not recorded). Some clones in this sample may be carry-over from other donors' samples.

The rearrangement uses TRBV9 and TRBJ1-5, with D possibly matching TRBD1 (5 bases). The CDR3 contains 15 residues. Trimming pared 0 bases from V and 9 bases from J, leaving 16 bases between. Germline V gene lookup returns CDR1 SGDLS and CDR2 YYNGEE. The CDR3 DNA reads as TGTGCCAGCAGCGTAGATGGCAGGGCCGGTGCGCCCCAGCATTTT. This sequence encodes CASSVDGRAGAPQHF.

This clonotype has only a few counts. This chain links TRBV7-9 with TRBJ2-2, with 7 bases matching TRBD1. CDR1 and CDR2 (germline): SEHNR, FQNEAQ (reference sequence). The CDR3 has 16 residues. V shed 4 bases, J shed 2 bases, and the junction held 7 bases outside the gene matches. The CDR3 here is CASSYKGQINTGELFF. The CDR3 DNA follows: TGTGCCAGCAGCTATAAGGGACAGATCAACACCGGGGAGCTGTTTTTT.

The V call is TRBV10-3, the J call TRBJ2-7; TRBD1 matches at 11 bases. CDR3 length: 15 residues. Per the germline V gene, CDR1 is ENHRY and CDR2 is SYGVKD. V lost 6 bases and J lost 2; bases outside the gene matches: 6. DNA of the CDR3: TGTGCCATCAGCGACCCGGGACAGGGGGCCTACGAGCAGTACGTC. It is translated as CAISDPGQGAYEQYV.

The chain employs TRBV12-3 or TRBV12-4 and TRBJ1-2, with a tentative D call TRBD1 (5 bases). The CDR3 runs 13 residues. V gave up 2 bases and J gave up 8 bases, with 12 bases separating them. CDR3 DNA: TGTGCCAGCAGTTTACCCTCGGAGGGGGGCTACACCTTC. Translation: CASSLPSEGGYTF.

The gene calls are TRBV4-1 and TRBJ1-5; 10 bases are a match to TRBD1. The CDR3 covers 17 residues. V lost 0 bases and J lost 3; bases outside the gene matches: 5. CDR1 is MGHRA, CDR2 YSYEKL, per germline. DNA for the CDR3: TGCGCCAGCAGCCAAGATGGGACAGGGGACTACAATCAGCCCCAGCATTTT. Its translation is CASSQDGTGDYNQPQHF.

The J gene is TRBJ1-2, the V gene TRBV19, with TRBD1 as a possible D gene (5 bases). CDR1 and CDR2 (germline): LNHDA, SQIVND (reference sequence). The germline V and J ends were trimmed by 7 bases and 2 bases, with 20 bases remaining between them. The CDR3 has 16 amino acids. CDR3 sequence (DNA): TGTGCCAGTAATCCTACCGCAAGACAGAGGAACTATGGCTACACCTTC. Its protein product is CASNPTARQRNYGYTF.

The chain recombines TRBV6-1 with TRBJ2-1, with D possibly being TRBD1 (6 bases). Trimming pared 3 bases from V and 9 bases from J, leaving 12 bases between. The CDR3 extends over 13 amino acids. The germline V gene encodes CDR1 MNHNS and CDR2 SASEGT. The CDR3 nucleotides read TGTGCCAGCAGTGAGTCACAGGGCGCTGAGCAGTTCTTC. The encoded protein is CASSESQGAEQFF.

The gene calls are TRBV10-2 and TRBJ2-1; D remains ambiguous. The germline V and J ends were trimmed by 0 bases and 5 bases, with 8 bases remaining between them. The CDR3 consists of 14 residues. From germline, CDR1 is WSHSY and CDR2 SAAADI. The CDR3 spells CASSESRQNNEQFF. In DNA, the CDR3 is TGCGCCAGCAGTGAGTCCAGGCAGAACAATGAGCAGTTCTTC.

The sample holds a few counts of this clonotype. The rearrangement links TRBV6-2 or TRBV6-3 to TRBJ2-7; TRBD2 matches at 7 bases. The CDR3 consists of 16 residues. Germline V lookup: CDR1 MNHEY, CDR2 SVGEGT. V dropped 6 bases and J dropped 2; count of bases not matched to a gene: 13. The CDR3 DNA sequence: TGTGCCAGCAGGGCTCGCGGGGGTGGGTTTGCCTACGAGCAGTACGTC. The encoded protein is CASRARGGGFAYEQYV.

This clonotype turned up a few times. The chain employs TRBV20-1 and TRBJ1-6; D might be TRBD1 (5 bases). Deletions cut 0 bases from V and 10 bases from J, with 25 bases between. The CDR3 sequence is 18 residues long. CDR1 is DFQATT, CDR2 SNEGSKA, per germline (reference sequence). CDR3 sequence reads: CSAREPYFEGAWESPLHF. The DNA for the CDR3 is TGCAGTGCTAGAGAGCCTTATTTCGAAGGGGCCTGGGAGTCACCCCTCCACTTT.

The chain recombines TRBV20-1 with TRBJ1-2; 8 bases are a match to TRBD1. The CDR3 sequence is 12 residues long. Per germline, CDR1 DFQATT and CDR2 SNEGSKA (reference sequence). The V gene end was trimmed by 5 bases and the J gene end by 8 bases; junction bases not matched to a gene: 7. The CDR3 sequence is CSAPPTGEGYTF. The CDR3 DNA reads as TGCAGTGCTCCCCCGACAGGGGAAGGCTACACCTTC.